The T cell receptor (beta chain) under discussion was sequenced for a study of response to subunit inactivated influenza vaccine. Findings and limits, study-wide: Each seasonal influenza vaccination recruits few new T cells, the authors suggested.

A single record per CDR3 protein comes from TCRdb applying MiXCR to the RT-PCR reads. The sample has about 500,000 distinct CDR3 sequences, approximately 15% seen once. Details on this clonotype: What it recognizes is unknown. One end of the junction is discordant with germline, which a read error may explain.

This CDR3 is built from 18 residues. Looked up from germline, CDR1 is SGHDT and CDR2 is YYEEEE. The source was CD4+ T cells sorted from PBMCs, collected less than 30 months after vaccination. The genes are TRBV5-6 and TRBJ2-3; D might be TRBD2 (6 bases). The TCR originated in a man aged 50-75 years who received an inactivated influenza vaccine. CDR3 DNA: TGTGTCAGCAGCCCTCTTGATATCGGCGGGATTTCCACAGATACGCAGTATTTT. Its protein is CVSSPLDIGGISTDTQYF.